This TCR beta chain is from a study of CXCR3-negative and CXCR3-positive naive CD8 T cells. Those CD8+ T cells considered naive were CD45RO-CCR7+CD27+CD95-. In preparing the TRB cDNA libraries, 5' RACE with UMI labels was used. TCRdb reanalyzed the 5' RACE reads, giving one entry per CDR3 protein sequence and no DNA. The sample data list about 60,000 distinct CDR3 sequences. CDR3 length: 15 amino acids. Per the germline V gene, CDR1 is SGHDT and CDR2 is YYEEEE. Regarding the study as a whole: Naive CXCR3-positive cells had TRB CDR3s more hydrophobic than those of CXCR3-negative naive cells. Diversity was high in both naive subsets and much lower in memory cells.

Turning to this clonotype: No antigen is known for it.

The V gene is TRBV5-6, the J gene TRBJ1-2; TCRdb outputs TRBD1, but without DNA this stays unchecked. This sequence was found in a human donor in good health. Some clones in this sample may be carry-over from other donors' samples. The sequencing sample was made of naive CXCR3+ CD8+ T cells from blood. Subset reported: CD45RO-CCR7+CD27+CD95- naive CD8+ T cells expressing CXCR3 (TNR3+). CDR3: CASSLVAGGSLGYTF.